This T cell receptor beta chain was identified in a study of beta chain features in type 1 diabetes. Points from the study as a whole: Naive, central memory and regulatory TCRB repertoires appeared more similar among patients than healthy donors.

Expressed TCRB transcripts were sequenced, since all the RNA that had been isolated was reverse transcribed. The assay was immunoSEQ multiplex PCR, and TCRdb's table has in-frame clones only and misses some. This table holds about 9,400 clones, about 84% found once. Every donor had blood drawn once into heparin, roughly 110 mL on average. Isolation of CD4+ naive, central memory, regulatory and stem cell-like memory cells was achieved by sorting via CD45RO/CCR7/CD25/CD127/CD95/CD27. As to this clone: Its antigen is unknown.

CDR1 is GTSNPN, CDR2 SVGIG, per germline (reference sequence). This CDR3 is built from 12 residues. The V end was cut by 4 bases, the J end by 4 bases, with 11 bases between. The source material was Tregs from blood. This clonotype originated in a woman in her late teens or twenties in good health. J is TRBJ2-7 and V is TRBV30; tentatively, D is TRBD1 (6 bases). The CDR3 reads CAWKDRNYEQYF. DNA for the CDR3: TGTGCCTGGAAAGACAGGAATTACGAGCAGTACTTC.